The rows below give T cell receptor beta chains drawn from one sample of a study of T-cell reconstitution after alpha-beta-depleted transplantation in children. TCRdb called the PCR reads again in MiXCR, with one record for every CDR3 protein. The sample shows approximately 350,000 distinct CDR3 sequences, under 20% of them seen only once. The sequenced sample was PBMCs, mostly from graft donor cells, obtained 360 days after TCRalphabeta/CD19-depleted stem cell transplant. These receptors originate from a male patient between 2 and 10 years old who had a stem cell transplant for acute lymphoblastic leukemia, so the T cells may come from the graft donor. Both conserved end residues are part of each CDR3. The order of the fields is V gene, CDR3 length, clone size, J gene, D gene, CDR3 protein, CDR3 DNA. The D gene is left open where the match is weak. The size of a clone is reported for some rows only, either as once, few or many, or as a class for expanded clones.

>TRBV20-1|15|-|TRBJ1-5|TRBD1
CSASGGTGQRQPQHF
TGCAGTGCTAGTGGGGGGACAGGGCAGAGGCAGCCCCAGCATTTT
>TRBV29-1|13|-|TRBJ2-7|-
CSVERERPYEQYF
TGCAGCGTTGAAAGGGAACGGCCCTACGAGCAGTACTTC
>TRBV20-1|14|many|TRBJ1-1|-
CSALSTSQDTKAFF
TGCAGTGCTCTCTCGACAAGTCAGGACACAAAAGCTTTCTTT
>TRBV28|13|few|TRBJ1-4|-
CASSFAGYEKLFF
TGTGCCAGCAGTTTTGCGGGATATGAAAAACTGTTTTTT
>TRBV29-1|11|many|TRBJ2-1|-
CSVERNNEQFF
TGCAGCGTTGAACGGAACAATGAGCAGTTCTTC
>TRBV11-2|16|-|TRBJ2-1|-
CASSLGVGGAYNEQFF
TGTGCCAGCAGCTTAGGAGTTGGTGGGGCCTACAATGAGCAGTTCTTC
>TRBV10-3|13|few|TRBJ2-7|-
CAISEAAGVEQYF
TGTGCCATCAGTGAGGCTGCCGGGGTCGAGCAGTACTTC
>TRBV10-3|15|once|TRBJ2-1|TRBD2
CAISDLAGGGDEQFF
TGTGCCATCAGTGACTTAGCGGGAGGTGGGGACGAGCAGTTCTTC
>TRBV7-2|15|-|TRBJ2-7|-
CASSLASGITYEQYF
TGTGCCAGCAGCTTAGCCTCAGGGATAACCTACGAGCAGTACTTC
>TRBV7-8|14|few|TRBJ2-5|-
CASSLDWGRETQYF
TGTGCCAGCAGCTTAGACTGGGGGAGGGAGACCCAGTACTTC
>TRBV15|16|-|TRBJ2-3|-
CATSRALRADPDTQYF
TGTGCCACCAGCAGAGCTTTGCGGGCAGACCCAGATACGCAGTATTTT
>TRBV12-3/TRBV12-4|15|-|TRBJ1-2|-
CASSLVGLTGDGYTF
TGTGCCAGCAGTTTAGTAGGTCTGACAGGTGATGGCTACACCTTC
>TRBV4-1|15|few|TRBJ2-1|-
CASSLASSSYNEQFF
TGCGCCAGCAGCCTAGCTTCGAGCTCCTACAATGAGCAGTTCTTC
>TRBV12-3/TRBV12-4|16|few|TRBJ2-5|TRBD2
CASSSNLAGFQETQYF
TGTGCCAGCAGTTCGAACCTAGCGGGGTTCCAAGAGACCCAGTACTTC
>TRBV6-5|10|-|TRBJ1-1|-
CATLVAEAFF
TGTGCCACCCTCGTAGCCGAAGCTTTCTTT
>TRBV4-1|17|few|TRBJ2-7|TRBD1
CASSQDAPRDRADEQYF
TGCGCCAGCAGCCAAGATGCCCCCCGGGACAGGGCCGACGAGCAGTACTTC
>TRBV19|14|-|TRBJ2-7|-
CASSIDQWGYEQYF
TGTGCCAGTAGTATAGATCAGTGGGGCTACGAGCAGTACTTC
>TRBV9|15|once|TRBJ2-5|TRBD2
CASSVGGLGRETQYF
TGTGCCAGCAGCGTAGGGGGACTAGGACGCGAGACCCAGTACTTC
>TRBV6-4|14|-|TRBJ2-3|-
CASSADSRTDTQYF
TGTGCCAGCTCTGCGGATTCCCGCACAGATACGCAGTATTTT
>TRBV28|17|few|TRBJ2-7|-
CASSSRTVDERSYEQYF
TGTGCCAGCAGTTCAAGGACAGTTGACGAGAGGTCCTACGAGCAGTACTTC
>TRBV10-2|13|-|TRBJ2-4|TRBD2
CASSGSGSSIQYF
TGCGCCAGCAGTGGTAGCGGGAGTAGCATTCAGTACTTC
>TRBV19|14|-|TRBJ2-1|-
CASSISTGRNEQFF
TGTGCCAGTAGTATCTCCACAGGGAGAAATGAGCAGTTCTTC
>TRBV6-2/TRBV6-3|16|few|TRBJ2-1|TRBD2
CASSYRVGLADNEQFF
TGTGCCAGCAGTTACCGAGTGGGACTAGCGGACAATGAGCAGTTCTTC
>TRBV4-1|14|-|TRBJ2-3|-
CASSQVHGTDTQYF
TGCGCCAGCAGCCAAGTTCATGGCACAGATACGCAGTATTTT
>TRBV20-1|13|many|TRBJ2-1|TRBD2
CSAISGNVNEQFF
TGCAGTGCTATAAGCGGGAACGTCAATGAGCAGTTCTTC
>TRBV20-1|15|many|TRBJ2-6|-
CSARVGGSGANVLTF
TGCAGTGCTAGAGTGGGTGGCTCTGGGGCCAACGTCCTGACTTTC
>TRBV20-1|17|-|TRBJ2-7|TRBD2
CSARPGTSGLLAYEQYF
TGCAGTGCCAGGCCCGGGACTAGCGGACTTCTTGCCTACGAGCAGTACTTC
>TRBV25-1|12|-|TRBJ1-1|-
CAIGLGVEGAFF
TGTGCCATCGGCTTGGGGGTCGAGGGAGCTTTCTTT
>TRBV5-1|12|many|TRBJ2-5|-
CASSLGVETQYF
TGCGCCAGCAGCTTGGGTGTAGAGACCCAGTACTTC